This T cell receptor beta chain originates from a study of OX40 agonist ivuxolimab in advanced cancers. Germline V gene sequence: CDR1 SEHNR, CDR2 FQNEAQ (reference sequence). The CDR3 is 16 residues long. The V gene lost 4 bases and the J gene lost 0 bases, with 13 bases spanning the gap. Using immunoSEQ multiplex PCR, the repertoire was profiled, and TCRdb retains in-frame clones only, with some absent. Of roughly 120,000 clones listed, around 92% are singletons. The sequencing used CD4+ or CD8+ T cells sorted from blood, collected in a trial of the OX40 agonist ivuxolimab. The V and J genes are TRBV7-9 and TRBJ2-1; tentative D call: TRBD2 (5 bases). The clonotype was recovered from an adult with an advanced solid tumor such as melanoma, head and neck, liver or kidney cancer. The CDR3 DNA reads as TGTGCCAGCAGCTCGCTTGTGGGGAGCTCCTACAATGAGCAGTTCTTC. Its protein product is CASSSLVGSSYNEQFF.